The rows below give T cell receptor beta chains drawn from one sample of a study of siplizumab effects on memory and regulatory T cells. TCRdb's copy holds only in-frame clones and misses some; the assay was immunoSEQ multiplex PCR. The sample records over 100,000 clones, 92% being singletons. The material sequenced was Tregs sorted from blood. Every receptor here comes from a human donor in good health. Both conserved end residues are trimmed from each CDR3. The order of the fields is J gene, V gene, CDR3 protein.

TRBJ2-5,TRBV5-4,ASSLGLAGGPKTQY
TRBJ2-7,TRBV19,ASSYGGISYEQY
TRBJ1-2,TRBV10-2,ASSEVQGAGYT
TRBJ1-2,TRBV5-1,ASSLDYGYT
TRBJ2-7,TRBV5-1,ASSLNLGQAI
TRBJ2-5,TRBV5-1,ASSLEGEETQY
TRBJ2-7,TRBV12-5,ASGTGSGASYEQY
TRBJ1-4,TRBV18,ASSLQGFNEKLF
TRBJ1-1,TRBV7-9,ASSSQGNTEAF
TRBJ2-3,TRBV18,ASSPVPAGESTQY
TRBJ2-2,TRBV18,ASSPRSLDTGELF
TRBJ2-7,TRBV6-5,ASMDSLYEQY